This T cell receptor beta chain was identified in a study of post-analysis software for immune sequencing data. Included in the TCR beta cDNA libraries were unique molecular identifiers. TCRdb re-called the PCR reads through MiXCR, storing one row per CDR3 protein. This sample carries under 900,000 distinct CDR3 sequences, approximately 53% of them seen once, and the ten largest clones take about 4.5%. Study-wide results and caveats: About five TRBV segments (TRBV5-6, TRBV5-1 and TRBV20-1 among them) occurred more frequently in patients than in controls.

This clonotype was recorded a few times. Its antigen remains unidentified. V was cut by 1 base and J by 0 bases, with 14 bases left in between. CDR3 length: 17 residues. Germline V gene lookup returns CDR1 SGHTA and CDR2 FQGNSA. The V gene is TRBV7-2, the J gene TRBJ2-3; D may correspond to TRBD1 or TRBD2 (5 bases each). This sequence was found in a girl aged 10 to 17 with multiple sclerosis. Sequences were obtained from blood. Written as DNA, the CDR3 is TGTGCCAGCAGCTTAGGGGCTTGGGACCCTAGCACAGATACGCAGTATTTT. Amino acid sequence: CASSLGAWDPSTDTQYF. Full variable domain (missing parts from reference TRBV7-2 and TRBJ2-3): GAGVSQSPSNKVTEKGKDVELRCDPISGHTALYWYRQSLGQGLEFLIYFQGNSAPDKSGLPSDRFSAERTGGSVSTLTIQRTQQEDSAVYLCASSLGAWDPSTDTQYFGPGTRLTVL.